Each of the 14 T cell receptor beta chains below was sequenced from the same sample in a study of response to subunit inactivated influenza vaccine. TCRdb fed the RT-PCR reads into MiXCR, producing one record per CDR3 protein. The data show roughly 500,000 distinct CDR3 sequences, with approximately 15% seen just once and approximately 3% held by the top ten. Material: CD4+ T cells sorted from PBMCs, obtained 23 to 25 months after vaccination. These receptors were collected from a man aged 50-75 years who received an inactivated influenza vaccine.

The gene calls are TRBV4-3 and TRBJ2-1; D not certain. This CDR3 is 14 amino acids long. V lost 0 bases and J lost 4, with 7 bases in between. CDR1 LGHNA and CDR2 YSLEER come from the germline V gene. The chain's CDR3 is CASSQDLQYNEQFF. The CDR3 DNA reads TGCGCCAGCAGCCAAGATCTCCAGTACAATGAGCAGTTCTTC.

V gene TRBV3-1 combines with J gene TRBJ1-6, with TRBD1 matching 8 bases. The CDR3 runs 12 residues. Germline V gene lookup returns CDR1 LGHDT and CDR2 YNNKEL (reference sequence). V trimming: 8 bases; J trimming: 9 bases; junction bases outside the gene matches: 3. CDR3 sequence reads: CASATGGSPLHF. The CDR3 region has the DNA TGTGCCAGCGCTACAGGGGGTTCACCCCTCCACTTT. The whole variable domain, filled in from reference TRBV3-1 and TRBJ1-6, reads DTAVSQTPKYLVTQMGNDKSIKCEQNLGHDTMYWYKQDSKKFLKIMFSYNNKELIINETVPNRFSPKSPDKAHLNLHINSLELGDSAVYFCASATGGSPLHFGNGTRLTVT.

This clonotype was seen a few times. The chain employs TRBV3-1 and TRBJ2-3, with 10 bases that match TRBD2. CDR3 length equals 20 residues. The trim removed 4 bases at V and 6 bases at J, leaving 22 bases unmatched. Germline CDR1 reads LGHDT; CDR2 reads YNNKEL (reference sequence). CDR3 DNA sequence: TGTGCCAGCAGCCCTCTATCGATTTCCGGGACTAGCGCGCTCGGGGATACGCAGTATTTT. Translation: CASSPLSISGTSALGDTQYF.

The chain links TRBV27 to TRBJ2-3; maybe TRBD2 (6 bases). The CDR3 contains 14 residues. CDR1 is MNHEY, CDR2 SMNVEV, per germline (reference sequence). V shed 4 bases and J shed 2 bases, with 10 bases lying between them. The CDR3 bases are TGTGCCAGCAGTTCTAGCGACCCCACAGATACGCAGTATTTT. Encoded protein: CASSSSDPTDTQYF.

In this sample, this clonotype turned up a few times. The chain couples TRBV11-2 to TRBJ2-5; D gene uncertain. The CDR3 has 13 residues. The germline V gene has CDR1 SGHAT and CDR2 FQNNGV. Trimming cost V 2 bases and J 5 bases, with 9 bases left between them. CDR3 nucleotides: TGTGCCAGCAGCTTAATTCTTTCGGAGACCCAGTACTTC. It is translated as CASSLILSETQYF.

This clonotype was seen only a few times. V gene TRBV4-3 combines with J gene TRBJ1-4, with TRBD1 as a possible D gene (6 bases). This CDR3 is built from 16 residues. Trimming stripped 0 bases from V and 8 bases from J, with 16 bases between. Germline CDR1 is LGHNA and CDR2 is YSLEER. The CDR3 DNA reads TGCGCCAGCAGCCAAGAGCTTTCCAGGGGCGGCGAAAAACTGTTTTTT. Its protein is CASSQELSRGGEKLFF.

This clonotype was counted only a few times. The CDR3 loop is CASMVLGSPLHF. The CDR3 DNA follows: TGTGCCAGCATGGTCCTCGGTTCACCCCTCCACTTT. The chain joins TRBV6-5 to TRBJ1-6; no reliable D call. V lost 7 bases, J lost 9 bases, and 10 bases lay in between. This CDR3 is built from 12 residues. Germline CDR1 is MNHEY and CDR2 is SVGAGI.

This clonotype was recorded a few times. The chain uses TRBV5-4 and TRBJ2-4; D possibly corresponds to TRBD2 (5 bases). This CDR3 has 17 amino acids. Germline V lookup: CDR1 SGHNT, CDR2 YYREEE (reference sequence). V was shortened by 3 bases and J by 2 bases, with 18 bases between the two germline ends. CDR3 sequence: CASSSTLTGISKNIQYF. The CDR3 bases are TGTGCCAGCAGCTCCACCTTAACCGGGATCTCCAAAAACATTCAGTACTTC.

The CDR3: CASSEADFTDTQYF. CDR3 bases: TGTGCCAGCAGTGAGGCTGATTTCACAGATACGCAGTATTTT. The rearrangement links TRBV6-1 to TRBJ2-3; the D is unclear. The CDR3 is made up of 14 amino acids. Germline V gene sequence: CDR1 MNHNS, CDR2 SASEGT. The V and J ends lost 3 bases and 2 bases respectively, with 9 bases between them.

V is TRBV21-1 and J is TRBJ2-7; TRBD1 is taken as the D call from the table, unchecked against the DNA. TRBV21-1 is assigned pseudogene status. This CDR3 comprises 15 residues. CDR3 residues: CASSKGSQQGYEQYF. The DNA for the CDR3 is TGTGCCAGCAGCAAGGGATCCCAGCAGGGCTACGAGCAGTACTTC.

This clonotype has a handful of counts. The rearrangement uses TRBV20-1 and TRBJ2-3; 8 nucleotides align to TRBD2. Losses at the gene ends were 4 bases for V and 4 bases for J; bases not matched to a gene: 16. This CDR3 comprises 17 residues. Germline values: CDR1 DFQATT, CDR2 SNEGSKA (reference sequence). CDR3 in amino acids: CSANPGIAGISADTQYF. In nucleotides, the CDR3 is TGCAGTGCTAATCCTGGGATAGCGGGAATTTCGGCAGATACGCAGTATTTT.

V usage is TRBV29-1 and J usage is TRBJ2-7; perhaps TRBD2 as D (5 bases). The CDR3 is 12 residues long. Germline CDR1 and CDR2: SQVTM and ANQGSEA. Trimming cost V 4 bases and J 6 bases, with 13 bases left between them. CDR3 DNA: TGCAGCGTTGTAACGGACTCGGGCGAGCAGTACTTC. Translating it yields CSVVTDSGEQYF.

The rearrangement joins TRBV7-9 to TRBJ1-4; D is uncertain. In germline, CDR1 is SEHNR, CDR2 FQNEAQ (reference sequence). Trimming pared 5 bases from V and 8 bases from J, leaving 15 bases between. The length of the CDR3 is 14 residues. The DNA for the CDR3 is TGTGCCAGCAGCCACTTAGGCGAAAAGGAAAAACTGTTTTTT. This gives the protein CASSHLGEKEKLFF.

This clonotype was detected a few times. The CDR3 here is CASSHVRQDRSGANVLTF. In DNA form, the CDR3 reads TGCGCCAGCAGCCATGTTAGACAGGACCGCTCTGGGGCCAACGTCCTGACTTTC. The chain employs TRBV4-3 and TRBJ2-6; perhaps TRBD1 as D (6 bases). Germline-derived CDR1 and CDR2 are LGHNA and YSLEER. V lost 3 bases and J 0 bases, leaving 15 bases between the germline ends. CDR3 length: 18 amino acids.